This TCR beta chain emerged from a study of blood T cell repertoires in COVID-19. Study information: Specimens from acute and convalescent COVID-19 originated in the United States, Italy and Spain. T cells, B-cell-depleted T cells, or PBMCs provided the cDNA or gDNA that served as material.

Methods used by the authors: Amplification of reference gene primers was used by the study to estimate nucleated cell counts. The table came from immunoSEQ multiplex PCR; TCRdb's copy has only in-frame clones and leaves some out. D and trimming were read from the DNA, whereas the V and J calls and clone size are those reported in that table. The sample contains under 150,000 clones, about 85% of which appear only once. The V gene lost 1 base and the J gene lost 8 bases, with 12 bases spanning the gap. Germline lookup yields CDR1 SGHDN and CDR2 FVKESK. The CDR3 totals 13 residues. This clone has ten or more counts.

Material for sequencing was peripheral blood. This clonotype was obtained from a woman aged 55-69 years with COVID-19, enrolled during active disease. The chain has TRBV14 and TRBJ2-7, with D perhaps matching TRBD1 (6 bases). The CDR3 coding sequence is TGTGCCAGCAGCCAAGTTGCGACAGGCCAGCAGTACTTC. Its protein product is CASSQVATGQQYF.